The 27 T cell receptor beta chains in this list originate from one sample, sequenced in a study of PD-1 blockade in classical Hodgkin lymphoma. Patients all relapsed after autologous stem cell transplantation, and there was variation in brentuximab vedotin exposure. The assay was immunoSEQ multiplex PCR, and TCRdb's table has in-frame clones only and misses some. Here the sample spans about 23,000 clones, over 70% being singletons. The input for sequencing was peripheral blood mononuclear cells (PBMCs), taken before the second cycle of nivolumab. Receptors originate from a human donor with classical Hodgkin lymphoma.

The V call is TRBV6-1, the J call TRBJ2-5; D remains ambiguous. CDR1 and CDR2 from the germline V gene are MNHNS and SASEGT. The V end was cut by 6 bases, the J end by 2 bases, with 13 bases between. The CDR3 is 14 amino acids. The CDR3 region has the DNA TGTGCCAGCAGCTCCGGACCGACACAAGAGACCCAGTACTTC. Translated: CASSSGPTQETQYF.

The chain carries TRBV15 and TRBJ1-2; D uncertain. CDR3 length equals 14 residues. Trimming took 3 bases from V and 5 from J, leaving 13 bases between them. The germline V gene has CDR1 LNHNV and CDR2 YYDKDF (reference sequence). The CDR3 protein is CATSSPERSYGYTF. CDR3 bases: TGTGCCACCAGCAGTCCTGAGAGATCATATGGCTACACCTTC. The full variable domain, in which reference TRBV15 and TRBJ1-2 provide the parts outside the CDR3, is DAMVIQNPRYQVTQFGKPVTLSCSQTLNHNVMYWYQQKSSQAPKLLFHYYDKDFNNEADTPDNFQSRRPNTSFCFLDIRSPGLGDTAMYLCATSSPERSYGYTFGSGTRLTVV.

The chain couples TRBV7-9 to TRBJ2-5; 7 bases map to TRBD1. Trimming took 5 bases from V and 2 from J; bases not matched to a gene: 5. Germline V gives CDR1 SEHNR, CDR2 FQNEAQ (reference sequence). The CDR3 length is 14 residues. For the CDR3, the DNA is TGTGCCAGCAGCCACCGACAGGGTCAAGAGACCCAGTACTTC. Protein sequence: CASSHRQGQETQYF.

This clone was counted only a few times. This chain links TRBV9 with TRBJ2-7, with D perhaps assigned TRBD1 or TRBD2 (5 bases each). This CDR3 region has 13 residues. V was cut by 2 bases and J by 1 base, with 7 bases left in between. Germline CDR1 is SGDLS and CDR2 is YYNGEE. This CDR3 reads CASSVGPSYEQYF. The CDR3 DNA is TGTGCCAGCAGCGTGGGACCGTCCTACGAGCAGTACTTC.

This clone was counted only a few times. J is TRBJ2-1 and V is TRBV9; a weak D match, TRBD2 (5 bases). V lost 0 bases to trimming and J lost 7 bases, with 8 bases between them. Germline loops: CDR1 SGDLS, CDR2 YYNGEE. The CDR3 is 13 amino acids. The CDR3 spells CASSVAGSNEQFF. CDR3 nucleotide sequence: TGTGCCAGCAGCGTAGCGGGGAGTAATGAGCAGTTCTTC. The whole variable domain, filled in from reference TRBV9 and TRBJ2-1, reads DSGVTQTPKHLITATGQRVTLRCSPRSGDLSVYWYQQSLDQGLQFLIQYYNGEERAKGNILERFSAQQFPDLHSELNLSSLELGDSALYFCASSVAGSNEQFFGPGTRLTVL.

The rearrangement joins TRBV28 to TRBJ1-5, with 8 bases identical to TRBD1. This CDR3 has 17 residues. Germline CDR1 is MDHEN and CDR2 is SYDVKM. V was clipped by 2 bases and J by 0 bases; unmatched bases: 6. CDR3: CASSLGQGAYSNQPQHF. The CDR3, as DNA: TGTGCCAGCAGTTTAGGGCAGGGGGCGTATAGCAATCAGCCCCAGCATTTT. Based on the CDR3 plus reference TRBV28 and TRBJ1-5, the full variable domain is DVKVTQSSRYLVKRTGEKVFLECVQDMDHENMFWYRQDPGLGLRLIYFSYDVKMKEKGDIPEGYSVSREKKERFSLILESASTNQTSMYLCASSLGQGAYSNQPQHFGDGTRLSIL.

This clone was detected a few times. The chain combines TRBV28 with TRBJ1-3; D gene ambiguous. Germline CDR1 and CDR2: MDHEN and SYDVKM. The CDR3 consists of 15 residues. V gave up 2 bases and J gave up 3 bases, with 11 bases separating them. The CDR3 region has the DNA TGTGCCAGCAGTTTACGAGGGTTGATTGGAAACACCATATATTTT. Protein product: CASSLRGLIGNTIYF.

The chain has TRBV6-1 and TRBJ2-6; D gene uncertain. The CDR3 length is 15 residues. Trimming cost V 9 bases and J 0 bases, with 12 bases left between them. The germline V gene encodes CDR1 MNHNS and CDR2 SASEGT. The CDR3 loop is CASEIVPSGANVLTF. The DNA for the CDR3 is TGTGCCAGTGAAATCGTCCCCTCTGGGGCCAACGTCCTGACTTTC.

The rearrangement uses TRBV6-9 and TRBJ2-7, with a weak D call TRBD1 (5 bases). Germline CDR1 is MNHGY and CDR2 is SVAAGI. Trimming removed 3 bases at V and 3 bases at J, with 9 bases between. The CDR3 has 13 amino acids. CDR3 protein: CASSYPGFYEQYF. In nucleotides, the CDR3 is TGTGCCAGCAGTTACCCAGGGTTCTACGAGCAGTACTTC.

The chain links TRBV29-1 to TRBJ2-2; TRBD2 aligns across 9 bases. From germline, CDR1 is SQVTM and CDR2 ANQGSEA. The CDR3 totals 14 residues. V shed 4 bases and J 2 bases; nucleotides not matched to a gene: 2. CDR3 sequence: CSVGLAGNTGELFF. The CDR3 DNA follows: TGCAGCGTTGGTCTAGCGGGAAACACCGGGGAGCTGTTTTTT.

A remark on this clone: One junction end does not reproduce the germline sequence, and a read error may be involved. The rearrangement joins TRBV5-1 to TRBJ2-2; D is possibly TRBD1 (6 bases). CDR1 is SGHRS, CDR2 YFSETQ, per germline. The CDR3 totals 13 residues. The CDR3 region has the DNA TGTGCCAGCAGCTGGGGGCGTGGCGGGGAGCTGTTTTTT. Translated, it gives CASSWGRGGELFF.

This clone was seen only a few times. The J gene is TRBJ1-1, the V gene TRBV6-1; tentatively, D is TRBD1 (6 bases). This CDR3 spans 15 amino acids. The ends were cut back, 4 bases at V and 0 bases at J, with 12 bases in the middle. In germline, CDR1 is MNHNS, CDR2 SASEGT. The CDR3 sequence: CASSGRDTLNTEAFF. The DNA for the CDR3 is TGTGCCAGCAGTGGTCGGGACACACTGAACACTGAAGCTTTCTTT.

V is TRBV5-6 and J is TRBJ2-1, with a possible D match to TRBD2 (6 bases). The CDR3 has 15 residues. V shed 4 bases and J shed 9 bases, with 20 bases lying between them. Germline V gene lookup returns CDR1 SGHDT and CDR2 YYEEEE. The CDR3 is CASSHWGGVGGEQFF. The CDR3 DNA is TGTGCCAGCAGCCATTGGGGCGGAGTGGGGGGTGAGCAGTTCTTC.

J is TRBJ2-1 and V is TRBV25-1; 7 bases align to TRBD1. V gave up 1 base and J gave up 7 bases; unmatched junction bases: 7. The length of the CDR3 is 15 residues. From germline, CDR1 is MGHDK and CDR2 SYGVNS. The CDR3 bases are TGTGCCAGCAGTGAATGGAGGACAGGTCGGAATGAGCAGTTCTTC. Its protein is CASSEWRTGRNEQFF.

This chain uses TRBV7-9 with TRBJ2-2; no firm D call. This CDR3 has 13 amino acids. Trimming shortened V by 5 bases and J by 5 bases, and 9 bases separated the two germline ends. Germline CDR1 SEHNR, CDR2 FQNEAQ (reference sequence). As DNA, the CDR3 is TGTGCCAGCAGCCAAGACACAACCGGGGAGCTGTTTTTT. Amino acids: CASSQDTTGELFF.

This clone was counted only a few times. This rearrangement joins TRBV6-1 to TRBJ1-1, with D possibly being TRBD1 (6 bases). Between the trimmed V and J ends, which lost 6 bases and 4 bases, there was a span of 15 bases. The CDR3 extends over 14 amino acids. Germline-derived CDR1 and CDR2 are MNHNS and SASEGT. CDR3 DNA: TGTGCCAGCAGGCTGACAGGTGGGGGCACTGAAGCTTTCTTT. As protein: CASRLTGGGTEAFF.

The CDR3 DNA reads TGTGCCAGCAGCCACACTAGCGCAAACAATGAGCAGTTCTTC. It codes for CASSHTSANNEQFF. The rearrangement uses TRBV7-2 and TRBJ2-1, with 7 bases fitting TRBD2. The CDR3 contains 14 residues. Looked up from germline, CDR1 is SGHTA and CDR2 is FQGNSA. J lost 5 bases, V lost 5 bases, and 6 bases had no gene match.

The CDR3, as DNA: TGTGCCAGCAGCACGGGGACTAGCCCGGATGCAGATACGCAGTATTTT. It specifies CASSTGTSPDADTQYF. The chain joins TRBV7-8 to TRBJ2-3; 9 bases match TRBD2. The trim removed 5 bases at V and 4 bases at J, leaving 10 bases unmatched. Germline V CDR1 and CDR2: SGHVS, FQNEAQ. CDR3 size: 16 residues.

This clone was observed a single time. The chain couples TRBV6-1 to TRBJ2-1; TRBD1 agrees at 7 bases. Germline V CDR1 and CDR2: MNHNS, SASEGT. V was pared by 4 bases and J by 10 bases, with 13 bases of the junction left unmatched. The CDR3 is made up of 15 amino acids. The CDR3 nucleotides read TGTGCCAGCAGTGTAACCCCCACCCCAGGGGGAGAGCAGTTCTTC. This codes for CASSVTPTPGGEQFF.

The rearrangement uses TRBV6-1 and TRBJ2-1; no clear D gene. Trimming removed 7 bases from V and 4 bases from J, with 11 bases in between. The CDR3 is 13 residues long. Germline CDR1 and CDR2: MNHNS and SASEGT. As DNA, the CDR3 is TGTGCCAGCACAACAGAGTTTTACAATGAGCAGTTCTTC. Its translation is CASTTEFYNEQFF.

The gene calls are TRBV12-1 and TRBJ2-1; the DNA was not used to check the table's D call, TRBD2. TRBV12-1 is noted as a pseudogene. The CDR3 contains 17 residues. CDR3 loop: CASSFVTSGSSYNEQFF. The CDR3 region has the DNA TGTGCCAGCAGCTTCGTGACTAGCGGGAGCTCCTACAATGAGCAGTTCTTC.

The table lists this clone with a count of one. The chain employs TRBV5-1 and TRBJ2-7, with D possibly matching TRBD2 (5 bases). Germline V CDR1 and CDR2: SGHRS, YFSETQ. V dropped 1 base and J dropped 2 bases, with 7 bases sitting between them. The CDR3 length is 13 residues. The CDR3 here is CASSLREAYEQYF. CDR3 nucleotides: TGCGCCAGCAGCTTGCGGGAAGCCTACGAGCAGTACTTC.

A few counts support this clone. The J gene is TRBJ1-1, the V gene TRBV6-5; no clear D. V dropped 4 bases and J dropped 5 bases, with 8 bases sitting between them. The germline V gene has CDR1 MNHEY and CDR2 SVGAGI. The CDR3 runs to 12 residues. CDR3 sequence reads: CASSSRATEAFF. The CDR3 DNA follows: TGTGCCAGCAGTTCGAGGGCTACTGAAGCTTTCTTT.

V is TRBV6-1 and J is TRBJ2-1; D tentatively fits TRBD1 or TRBD2 (5 bases each). The V and J ends lost 4 bases and 10 bases respectively, with 14 bases between them. The CDR3 extends over 13 amino acids. Germline loops: CDR1 MNHNS, CDR2 SASEGT. In DNA, the CDR3 is TGTGCCAGCAGTGCCACCCCGGGGCGAGAGCAGTTCTTC. Translation: CASSATPGREQFF.

The chain carries TRBV5-1 and TRBJ2-2; maybe TRBD2 (6 bases). The V gene's germline CDR1 is SGHRS and CDR2 YFSETQ. V lost 6 bases and J lost 2, with 14 bases in between. This CDR3 is 15 amino acids long. CDR3: CASNIRGANTGELFF. CDR3 coding DNA: TGCGCCAGCAATATACGCGGGGCTAACACCGGGGAGCTGTTTTTT.

The V gene is TRBV25-1, the J gene TRBJ2-1; weak D call: TRBD1 (5 bases). The length of the CDR3 is 18 residues. V shed 0 bases and J shed 4 bases, with 19 bases lying between them. Germline lookup yields CDR1 MGHDK and CDR2 SYGVNS. The CDR3 nucleotides are TGTGCCAGCAGTGAATATGGTGGGCAGGGATTATCTTACAATGAGCAGTTCTTC. It is translated as CASSEYGGQGLSYNEQFF.

The CDR3 here is CASSLQAQETQYF. Written as DNA, the CDR3 is TGTGCCAGCAGCTTACAAGCCCAAGAGACCCAGTACTTC. The J gene is TRBJ2-5, the V gene TRBV7-9; no reliable D call. Trimming took off 2 bases at V and 1 base at J, with 5 bases between the two ends. The germline CDR1 and CDR2 sequences are SEHNR and FQNEAQ (reference sequence). The CDR3 has 13 residues.